The clone carrying this T cell receptor (beta chain) was counted ten times or more. The antigen is not known. The record originates from a study of T cells in Graves' hyperthyroidism and ophthalmopathy. Looking at the study overall: The initial diagnosis was the point when peripheral blood was collected, ahead of any treatment. Whole-study results and caveats: Most clonotypes expanded in the thyroid (above 0.001) were also present in blood. Classification by a 13 V-J model distinguished ophthalmopathy from stable hyperthyroidism.

The V gene's germline CDR1 is MNHEY and CDR2 SVGEGT. The CDR3 length is 14 residues. V lost 2 bases to trimming and J lost 2 bases, with 10 bases between them. There were TCR beta CDR3 regions amplified from RNA transcripts. Researchers ran a first-round RT-PCR on the TCR CDR3 using the HTBI primer set. TCRdb processed the multiplex PCR reads anew with MiXCR; each CDR3 protein has one entry. The sample has hundreds of thousands of distinct CDR3 sequences; roughly 14% are singletons. Source material: blood. This receptor was taken from a woman in her thirties or forties with Graves' ophthalmopathy. The chain links TRBV6-2 or TRBV6-3 to TRBJ2-7; D tentatively reads TRBD1 or TRBD2 (5 bases each). CDR3 amino acids: CASSYVGTTYEQYF. In DNA form, the CDR3 reads TGTGCCAGCAGTTACGTGGGGACGACCTACGAGCAGTACTTC.